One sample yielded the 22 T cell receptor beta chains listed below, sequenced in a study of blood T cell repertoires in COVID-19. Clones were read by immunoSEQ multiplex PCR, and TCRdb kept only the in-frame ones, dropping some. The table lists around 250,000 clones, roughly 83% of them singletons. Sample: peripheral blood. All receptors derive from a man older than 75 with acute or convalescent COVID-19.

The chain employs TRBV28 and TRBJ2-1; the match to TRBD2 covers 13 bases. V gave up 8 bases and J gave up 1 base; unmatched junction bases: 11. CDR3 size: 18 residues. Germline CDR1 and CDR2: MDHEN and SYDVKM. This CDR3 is CASGYPGLAGKSYNEQFF. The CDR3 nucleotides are TGTGCCAGCGGCTACCCGGGACTAGCGGGAAAGTCCTACAATGAGCAGTTCTTC.

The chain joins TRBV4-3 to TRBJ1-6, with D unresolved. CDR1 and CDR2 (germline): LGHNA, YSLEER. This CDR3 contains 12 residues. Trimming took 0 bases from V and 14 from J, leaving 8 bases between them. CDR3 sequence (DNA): TGCGCCAGCAGCCAAGATTACGAGGCCCTCCACTTT. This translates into CASSQDYEALHF.

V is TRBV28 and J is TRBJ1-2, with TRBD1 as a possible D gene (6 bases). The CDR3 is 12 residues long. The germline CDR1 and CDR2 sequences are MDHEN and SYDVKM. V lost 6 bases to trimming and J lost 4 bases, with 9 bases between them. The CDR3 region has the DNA TGTGCCAGCAGGACAGGTTTCTATGGCTACACCTTC. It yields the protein CASRTGFYGYTF.

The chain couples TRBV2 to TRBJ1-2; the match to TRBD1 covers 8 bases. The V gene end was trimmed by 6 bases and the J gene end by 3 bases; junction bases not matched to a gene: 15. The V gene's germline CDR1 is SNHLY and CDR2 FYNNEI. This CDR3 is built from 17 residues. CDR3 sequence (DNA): TGTGCCAGCAGGCGGGACAGGAAGATCCTTTCGGACTATGGCTACACCTTC. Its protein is CASRRDRKILSDYGYTF.

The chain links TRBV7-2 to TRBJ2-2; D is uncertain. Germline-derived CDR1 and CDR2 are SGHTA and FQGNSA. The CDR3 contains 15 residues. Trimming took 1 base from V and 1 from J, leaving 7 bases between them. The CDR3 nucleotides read TGTGCCAGCAGCTTAGATTCCGGGAACACCGGGGAGCTGTTTTTT. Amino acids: CASSLDSGNTGELFF.

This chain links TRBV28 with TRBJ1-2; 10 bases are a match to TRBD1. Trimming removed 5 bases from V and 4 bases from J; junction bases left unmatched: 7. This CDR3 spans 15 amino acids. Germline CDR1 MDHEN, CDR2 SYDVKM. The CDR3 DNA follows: TGTGCCAGCAGTCTGGGACAGGGGAAGACCTATGGCTACACCTTC. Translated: CASSLGQGKTYGYTF.

In DNA, the CDR3 is TGTGCCACCAGTCGGGGTGGAGGTTCCTACGAGCAGTACTTC. Encoded protein: CATSRGGGSYEQYF. This sequence joins TRBV24-1 and TRBJ2-7, with D possibly being TRBD2 (5 bases). The V gene lost 6 bases and the J gene lost 1 base, with 12 bases spanning the gap. The CDR3 covers 14 residues. Germline loops: CDR1 KGHDR, CDR2 SFDVKD.

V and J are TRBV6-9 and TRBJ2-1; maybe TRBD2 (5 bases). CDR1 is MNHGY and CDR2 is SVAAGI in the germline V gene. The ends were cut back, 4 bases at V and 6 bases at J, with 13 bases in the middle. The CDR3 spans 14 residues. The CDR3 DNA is TGTGCCAGCAGTTCGACGGGGTTGGCCAATGAGCAGTTCTTC. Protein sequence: CASSSTGLANEQFF.

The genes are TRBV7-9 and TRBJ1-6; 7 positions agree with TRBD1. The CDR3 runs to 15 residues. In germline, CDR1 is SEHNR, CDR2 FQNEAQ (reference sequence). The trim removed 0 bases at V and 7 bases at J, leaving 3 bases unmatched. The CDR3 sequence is CASSLAGTENSPLHF. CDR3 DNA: TGTGCCAGCAGCTTAGCCGGGACAGAAAATTCACCCCTCCACTTT.

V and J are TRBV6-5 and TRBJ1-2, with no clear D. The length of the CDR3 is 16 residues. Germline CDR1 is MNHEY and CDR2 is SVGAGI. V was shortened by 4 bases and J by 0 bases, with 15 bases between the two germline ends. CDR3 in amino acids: CASSLSEGGANYGYTF. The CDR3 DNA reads TGTGCCAGCAGTTTATCGGAGGGTGGCGCTAACTATGGCTACACCTTC.

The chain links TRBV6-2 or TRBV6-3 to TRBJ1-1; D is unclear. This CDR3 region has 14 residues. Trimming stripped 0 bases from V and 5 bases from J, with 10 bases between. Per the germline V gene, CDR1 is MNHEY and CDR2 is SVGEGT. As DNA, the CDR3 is TGTGCCAGCAGTTACTCCGGAGGAAAAACTGAAGCTTTCTTT. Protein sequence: CASSYSGGKTEAFF.

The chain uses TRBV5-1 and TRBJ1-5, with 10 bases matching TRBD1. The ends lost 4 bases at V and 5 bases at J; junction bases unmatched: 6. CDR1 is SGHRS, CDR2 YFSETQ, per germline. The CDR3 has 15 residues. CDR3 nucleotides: TGCGCCAGCAGCCCCGGGACAGGGGTGGATCAGCCCCAGCATTTT. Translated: CASSPGTGVDQPQHF.

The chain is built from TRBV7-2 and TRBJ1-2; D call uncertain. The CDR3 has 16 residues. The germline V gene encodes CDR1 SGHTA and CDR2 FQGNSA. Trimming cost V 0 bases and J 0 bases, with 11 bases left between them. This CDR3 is CASSLASRGPNYGYTF. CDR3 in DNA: TGTGCCAGCAGCTTAGCCTCCCGTGGGCCTAACTATGGCTACACCTTC.

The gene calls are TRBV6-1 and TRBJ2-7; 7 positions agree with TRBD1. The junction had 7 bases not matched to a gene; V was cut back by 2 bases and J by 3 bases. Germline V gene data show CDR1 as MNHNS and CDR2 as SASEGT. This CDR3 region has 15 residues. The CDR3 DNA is TGTGCCAGCAGTGAATATGGGCGACAGGGCTACGAGCAGTACTTC. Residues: CASSEYGRQGYEQYF.

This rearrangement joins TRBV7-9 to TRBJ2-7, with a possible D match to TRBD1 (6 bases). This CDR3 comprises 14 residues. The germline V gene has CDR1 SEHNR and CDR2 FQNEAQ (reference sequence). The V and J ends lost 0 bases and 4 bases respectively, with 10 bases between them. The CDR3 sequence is CASSLAGARYEQYF. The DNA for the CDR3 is TGTGCCAGCAGCTTAGCGGGGGCCAGGTACGAGCAGTACTTC.

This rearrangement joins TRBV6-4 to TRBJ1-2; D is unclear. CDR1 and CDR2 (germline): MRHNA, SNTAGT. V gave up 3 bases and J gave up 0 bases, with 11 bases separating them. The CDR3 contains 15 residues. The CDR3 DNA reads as TGTGCCAGCAGTGAAGGCGGGTCGCCTAACTATGGCTACACCTTC. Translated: CASSEGGSPNYGYTF.

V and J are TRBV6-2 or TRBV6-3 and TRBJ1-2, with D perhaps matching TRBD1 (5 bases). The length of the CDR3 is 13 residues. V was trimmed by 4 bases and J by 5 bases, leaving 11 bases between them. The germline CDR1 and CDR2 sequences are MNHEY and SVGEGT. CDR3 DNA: TGTGCCAGCAGTTCGCCAGGGATATATGGCTACACCTTC. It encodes CASSSPGIYGYTF.

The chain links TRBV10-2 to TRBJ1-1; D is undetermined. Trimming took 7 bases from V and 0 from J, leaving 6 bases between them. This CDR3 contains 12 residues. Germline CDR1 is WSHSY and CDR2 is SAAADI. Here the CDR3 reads CASNQVNTEAFF. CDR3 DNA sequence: TGCGCCAGCAACCAGGTGAACACTGAAGCTTTCTTT.

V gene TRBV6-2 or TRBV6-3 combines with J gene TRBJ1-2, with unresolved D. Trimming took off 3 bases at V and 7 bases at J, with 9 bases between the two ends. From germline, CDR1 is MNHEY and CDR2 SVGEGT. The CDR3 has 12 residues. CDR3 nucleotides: TGTGCCAGCAGTTATAGTCAACGTGGCTACACCTTC. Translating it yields CASSYSQRGYTF.

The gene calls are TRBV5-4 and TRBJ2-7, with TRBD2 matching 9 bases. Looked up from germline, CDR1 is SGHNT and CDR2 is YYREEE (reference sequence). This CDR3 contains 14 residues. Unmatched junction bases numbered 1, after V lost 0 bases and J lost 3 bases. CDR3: CASSLVSGGYEQYF. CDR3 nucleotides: TGTGCCAGCAGCTTGGTTAGCGGGGGCTACGAGCAGTACTTC. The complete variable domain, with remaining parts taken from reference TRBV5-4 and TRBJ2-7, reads ETGVTQSPTHLIKTRGQQVTLRCSSQSGHNTVSWYQQALGQGPQFIFQYYREEENGRGNFPPRFSGLQFPNYSSELNVNALELDDSALYLCASSLVSGGYEQYFGPGTRLTVT.

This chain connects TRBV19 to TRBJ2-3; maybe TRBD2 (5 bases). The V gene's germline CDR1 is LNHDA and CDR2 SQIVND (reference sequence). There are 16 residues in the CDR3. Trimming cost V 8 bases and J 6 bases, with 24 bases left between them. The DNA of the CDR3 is TGTGCCAGTCAACCTGGACGACTAACCGCGGTTGATACGCAGTATTTT. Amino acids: CASQPGRLTAVDTQYF.

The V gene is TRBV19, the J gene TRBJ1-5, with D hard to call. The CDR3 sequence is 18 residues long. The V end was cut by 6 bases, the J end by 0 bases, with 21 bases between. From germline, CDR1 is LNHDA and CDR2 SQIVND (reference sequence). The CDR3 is CASRPPVGRLNSNQPQHF. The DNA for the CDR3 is TGTGCCAGTAGACCCCCGGTAGGCAGGTTGAATAGCAATCAGCCCCAGCATTTT.